The 24 T cell receptor beta chains in this list originate from one sample, sequenced in a study of blood T cells in healthy people across ages. With a J-beta primer mix and a sample-barcoded 5' primer, a second PCR ran roughly 6 to 11 cycles. Via MiXCR, TCRdb re-called the 5' RACE reads, giving one row per CDR3 protein. The table records 1.5 million to 2 million distinct CDR3 sequences, about 49% of them present only once. The sample was blood. The receptors here all came from a woman between 40 and 50 years old in good health.

This clonotype showed up just once. The junction differs from germline at one of its ends, possibly a read error. This chain connects TRBV20-1 to TRBJ1-4; a possible D gene is TRBD1 (5 bases). Per germline, CDR1 DFQATT and CDR2 SNEGSKA (reference sequence). The CDR3 totals 17 residues. The CDR3 spells CSARRAPPTAANEELFF. CDR3 sequence (DNA): TGCAGTGCTAGGAGGGCCCCACCGACAGCCGCTAATGAAGAACTGTTTTTT.

The table lists this clonotype with many counts. The chain recombines TRBV20-1 with TRBJ2-5, with D maybe TRBD2 (5 bases). This CDR3 spans 13 amino acids. Trimming took 5 bases from V and 1 from J, leaving 11 bases between them. Germline CDR1 reads DFQATT; CDR2 reads SNEGSKA (reference sequence). The CDR3 DNA follows: TGCAGTGCTCCTCGGGAATCCCAAGAGACCCAGTACTTC. This codes for CSAPRESQETQYF.

V usage is TRBV27 and J usage is TRBJ1-3; possible D gene TRBD1, 5 bases. The CDR3 sequence is 15 residues long. Between the trimmed V and J ends, which lost 8 bases and 1 base, there was a span of 15 bases. Germline-derived CDR1 and CDR2 are MNHEY and SMNVEV (reference sequence). This CDR3 reads CASGRDGLSGNTIYF. The CDR3 nucleotides are TGTGCCAGCGGGAGGGACGGATTATCTGGAAACACCATATATTTT.

This clonotype was recorded a few times. The rearrangement uses TRBV7-2 and TRBJ1-2, with TRBD1 as a possible D gene (5 bases). Germline-derived CDR1 and CDR2 are SGHTA and FQGNSA. V was clipped by 2 bases and J by 8 bases, with 15 bases between them. This CDR3 region has 14 residues. In DNA, the CDR3 is TGTGCCAGCAGCTTATCCAGGGTTGGGCGCGGCTACACCTTC. It encodes CASSLSRVGRGYTF.

This clonotype turned up a few times. V usage is TRBV9 and J usage is TRBJ1-2, with TRBD1 as a possible D gene (6 bases). Germline lookup yields CDR1 SGDLS and CDR2 YYNGEE. Trimming took 0 bases from V and 5 from J, leaving 17 bases between them. The length of the CDR3 is 16 residues. This chain's CDR3 is CASSVAPGHLEYGYTF. The CDR3 coding sequence is TGTGCCAGCAGCGTAGCCCCGGGACATCTGGAATATGGCTACACCTTC.

The V call is TRBV6-2 or TRBV6-3, the J call TRBJ2-5; D is uncertain. The J call may not be correct, given that the DNA end is closer to TRBJ2-7. CDR3 size: 11 residues. CDR1 is MNHEY, CDR2 SVGEGT, per germline. CDR3 loop: CASRMVGEQYF. Written as DNA, the CDR3 is TGTGCCAGCAGAATGGTGGGCGAGCAGTACTTC.

This clonotype was observed a handful of times. This chain connects TRBV3-1 to TRBJ2-3; D ambiguous. The CDR3 extends over 16 amino acids. Germline V gene data show CDR1 as LGHDT and CDR2 as YNNKEL (reference sequence). The germline V and J ends were trimmed by 0 bases and 4 bases, with 14 bases remaining between them. CDR3 sequence: CASSQEAMSFPDTQYF. CDR3 sequence (DNA): TGTGCCAGCAGCCAAGAGGCTATGAGCTTTCCAGATACGCAGTATTTT.

This clonotype was counted once. The V call is TRBV5-1, the J call TRBJ2-6; 9 nucleotides line up with TRBD1. Germline lookup yields CDR1 SGHRS and CDR2 YFSETQ. V was clipped by 0 bases and J by 4 bases; unmatched bases: 14. This CDR3 is 20 amino acids long. CDR3 bases: TGCGCCAGCAGCTTGGGTTATAGGACAGGGGCGTTAAAAGGGGCCAACGTCCTGACTTTC. This gives the protein CASSLGYRTGALKGANVLTF. The variable domain in full, completed from reference TRBV5-1 and TRBJ2-6, reads KAGVTQTPRYLIKTRGQQVTLSCSPISGHRSVSWYQQTPGQGLQFLFEYFSETQRNKGNFPGRFSGRQFSNSRSEMNVSTLELGDSALYLCASSLGYRTGALKGANVLTFGAGSRLTVL.

This chain joins TRBV28 and TRBJ1-4; TRBD1 agrees at 9 bases. Germline V gene sequence: CDR1 MDHEN, CDR2 SYDVKM. The CDR3 loop spans 15 amino acids. V shed 5 bases, J shed 5 bases, and the junction held 6 bases outside the gene matches. CDR3 region: CASSPHTGGNEKLFF. The CDR3 nucleotides are TGTGCCAGCAGTCCACACACAGGGGGCAATGAAAAACTGTTTTTT.

The chain employs TRBV27 and TRBJ2-4, with TRBD1 identical over 8 bases. The J call may not be correct, given that the DNA end is closer to TRBJ2-7. The CDR3 loop spans 15 amino acids. Germline V lookup: CDR1 MNHEY, CDR2 SMNVEV (reference sequence). CDR3 DNA: TGTGCCAGCAGTTTACAGGGGGCGTTACCCTACGAGCAGTACTTC. Translating it yields CASSLQGALPYEQYF.

The chain links TRBV3-1 to TRBJ2-7, with D perhaps given as TRBD1 or TRBD2 (5 bases each). Trimming shortened V by 1 base and J by 4 bases, and 11 bases separated the two germline ends. Germline V CDR1 and CDR2: LGHDT, YNNKEL (reference sequence). The CDR3 is 14 amino acids. As DNA, the CDR3 is TGTGCCAGCAGCCAAGGGGACGGACCTTACGAGCAGTACTTC. Protein: CASSQGDGPYEQYF.

This clonotype was observed a handful of times. A much larger clone is a single base away; this may be a read error. This chain connects TRBV12-3 or TRBV12-4 to TRBJ2-5; D is unclear. There are 14 residues in the CDR3. V was trimmed by 6 bases and J by 3 bases, leaving 14 bases between them. DNA of the CDR3: TGTGCCAGCAGCGACCGACAAAAAGAAGAGACCCAGTACTTC. This codes for CASSDRQKEETQYF.

This clonotype was found a few times. V is TRBV7-9 and J is TRBJ2-5; D ambiguous. V was cut by 5 bases and J by 4 bases, with 14 bases left in between. Germline V gene sequence: CDR1 SEHNR, CDR2 FQNEAQ (reference sequence). This CDR3 spans 14 amino acids. CDR3 sequence (DNA): TGTGCCAGCAGCACAACGCGAAGAAGAGAGACCCAGTACTTC. Amino acids: CASSTTRRRETQYF.

The chain employs TRBV27 and TRBJ2-5; D not certain. Trimming removed 5 bases at V and 3 bases at J, with 10 bases between. The CDR3 spans 13 residues. CDR1 MNHEY and CDR2 SMNVEV come from the germline V gene (reference sequence). CDR3 amino acids: CASSRKIEETQYF. The DNA of the CDR3 is TGTGCCAGCAGTCGTAAGATCGAAGAGACCCAGTACTTC.

The genes are TRBV5-1 and TRBJ1-2, with D perhaps matching TRBD1 (5 bases). The CDR3 has 18 residues. With 3 bases removed from V and 3 bases from J, the gap between germline ends came to 24 bases. The germline V gene encodes CDR1 SGHRS and CDR2 YFSETQ. For the CDR3, the DNA is TGCGCCAGCAGCTCGCTTTGGGGGACCGATCCTTCTCACTATGGCTACACCTTC. The encoded protein is CASSSLWGTDPSHYGYTF.

Turning to this clonotype: The junction and the germline gene differ at one end; a read error may be behind it. The chain couples TRBV3-1 to TRBJ2-3; D gene unclear. This CDR3 comprises 14 residues. The germline V gene has CDR1 LGHDT and CDR2 YNNKEL (reference sequence). In DNA form, the CDR3 reads TGTGCCAGCAGCCATTGGCGGAGCACAGATCCGCAGTATTTT. It translates to CASSHWRSTDPQYF.

This chain uses TRBV9 with TRBJ1-6, with D possibly being TRBD1 (6 bases). V was shortened by 3 bases and J by 8 bases, with 12 bases between the two germline ends. The CDR3 runs to 14 residues. From germline, CDR1 is SGDLS and CDR2 YYNGEE. CDR3: CASSGYRQDSPLHF. As DNA, the CDR3 is TGTGCCAGCAGCGGTTACAGACAGGATTCACCCCTCCACTTT.

This chain uses TRBV3-1 with TRBJ2-3, with D possibly being TRBD2 (6 bases). The CDR3 is 14 amino acids. Germline V lookup: CDR1 LGHDT, CDR2 YNNKEL (reference sequence). The V end lost 4 bases, the J end lost 4 bases, and 12 bases lay between the germline ends. CDR3 amino acids: CASSRGRRADTQYF. CDR3 DNA: TGTGCCAGCAGCCGGGGGAGGCGCGCAGATACGCAGTATTTT.

The chain uses TRBV6-6 and TRBJ1-2; 8 bases match TRBD1. This CDR3 spans 15 amino acids. Germline V gene data show CDR1 as MNHNY and CDR2 as SVGAGI (reference sequence). V shed 1 base, J shed 8 bases, and the junction held 9 bases outside the gene matches. Here the CDR3 DNA reads TGTGCCAGCAGTTACTACAGGGGGGGCGCCGGGGGCTACACCTTC. As protein: CASSYYRGGAGGYTF.

This clonotype has just a few counts. V gene TRBV27 combines with J gene TRBJ1-2; TRBD1 matches 7 bases. V lost 6 bases to trimming and J lost 8 bases; unmatched junction nucleotides: 6. The CDR3 length is 12 residues. The germline V gene encodes CDR1 MNHEY and CDR2 SMNVEV (reference sequence). The DNA for the CDR3 is TGTGCCAGCAGCAACAGGGGTCGGGGCTACACCTTC. Translated: CASSNRGRGYTF.

This chain uses TRBV4-1 with TRBJ2-1; 8 nucleotides line up with TRBD2. The CDR3 sequence is 17 residues long. With 0 bases clipped from V and 0 bases from J, the junction kept 4 bases outside the gene matches. CDR1 is MGHRA and CDR2 is YSYEKL in the germline V gene. DNA of the CDR3: TGCGCCAGCAGCCAAGATACGGGGGGGAGCTCCTACAATGAGCAGTTCTTC. It codes for CASSQDTGGSSYNEQFF.

The V and J genes are TRBV18 and TRBJ2-3; 10 bases line up with TRBD2. Trimming cost V 3 bases and J 2 bases; bases outside gene matches: 5. Germline assignment: CDR1 KGHSH and CDR2 LQKENI. This CDR3 spans 16 amino acids. The CDR3 sequence is CASSPLSGGLTDTQYF. The CDR3 DNA follows: TGTGCCAGCTCACCCCTTAGCGGGGGGCTCACAGATACGCAGTATTTT.

The table lists this clonotype with a few counts. The chain joins TRBV10-3 to TRBJ2-7, with a possible D match to TRBD2 (5 bases). V was pared by 6 bases and J by 0 bases, with 24 bases between. The CDR3 spans 18 residues. Germline assignment: CDR1 ENHRY and CDR2 SYGVKD. The CDR3 spells CAIREGPEGMASSYEQYF. CDR3 sequence (DNA): TGTGCCATCAGGGAAGGCCCTGAGGGCATGGCGAGCTCCTACGAGCAGTACTTC.

This clonotype was picked up a small number of times. CDR3 sequence reads: CASSETGGYPDTQYF. The CDR3 DNA reads as TGCGCCAGCAGCGAGACAGGGGGTTATCCAGATACGCAGTATTTT. The chain is built from TRBV5-1 and TRBJ2-3; 9 positions match TRBD1. The germline V gene encodes CDR1 SGHRS and CDR2 YFSETQ. There are 15 residues in the CDR3. After removal of 4 bases from V and 4 bases from J, the junction contained 7 bases not matched to a gene.